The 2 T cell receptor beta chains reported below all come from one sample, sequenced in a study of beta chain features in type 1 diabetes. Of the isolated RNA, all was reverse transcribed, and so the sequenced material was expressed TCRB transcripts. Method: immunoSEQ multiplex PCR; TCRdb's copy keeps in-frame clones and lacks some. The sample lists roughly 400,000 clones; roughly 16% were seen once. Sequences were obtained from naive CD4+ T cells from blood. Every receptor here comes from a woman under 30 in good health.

The CDR3 DNA is TGTGCCAGCAGCCAAGATGGCAGAAACTATGGCTACACCTTC. It encodes CASSQDGRNYGYTF. The chain links TRBV4-2 to TRBJ1-2, with no clear D. CDR1 is LGHNA and CDR2 is YNFKEQ in the germline V gene. The CDR3 totals 14 residues. Trimming shortened V by 0 bases and J by 2 bases, and 7 bases separated the two germline ends.

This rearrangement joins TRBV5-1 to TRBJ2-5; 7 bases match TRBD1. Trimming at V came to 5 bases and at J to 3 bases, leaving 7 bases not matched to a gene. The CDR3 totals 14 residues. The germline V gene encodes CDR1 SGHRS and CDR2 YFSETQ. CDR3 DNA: TGCGCCAGCAGACCCACGACAGGGAAAGAGACCCAGTACTTC. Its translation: CASRPTTGKETQYF.